This record looks at one TCR beta chain sequence and its context. Its matching antigen is unknown. The germline V gene has CDR1 SGHVS and CDR2 FNYEAQ. The CDR3 length is 15 residues. V was pared by 1 base and J by 6 bases, with 4 bases of the junction left unmatched. A second PCR of 7 to 11 cycles used a sample-barcoded 5' primer and a J-beta primer mix. TCRdb reprocessed the 5' RACE reads with MiXCR, giving one entry per CDR3 protein. Among some 640,000 distinct CDR3 sequences listed, around half were seen once. Drawn from each donor were ten milliliters of peripheral blood. Total RNA was isolated from each sample in quantities of at least 5.5 micrograms. The data originate from a study of blood T cells in healthy people across ages. Study outcomes and limitations: Observed TCR beta diversity per million T cells went down as age went up. This fall followed a roughly linear course with age.

The source material was blood. The sequence was obtained from a woman aged 55-70 years in good health. The rearrangement uses TRBV7-6 and TRBJ2-2, with TRBD1 matching over 8 bases. CDR3 sequence (DNA): TGTGCCAGCAGCTTAGGGACAGGGTTCGCCGGGGAGCTGTTTTTT. Translation gives CASSLGTGFAGELFF.